This T cell receptor (beta chain) was recovered during a study of blood T cell repertoires in COVID-19. Germline loops: CDR1 SGHRS, CDR2 YFSETQ. The CDR3 consists of 17 residues. The J segment lost 4 bases and the V segment lost 4 bases, leaving 13 bases of the junction unmatched. Libraries were prepared by immunoSEQ multiplex PCR; TCRdb keeps only in-frame clonotypes and omits some of them. The table lists around 300,000 clones, approximately 92% of them singletons, with about 2.2% in the top ten. This clonotype originated in a woman aged 18-29 years who had recovered from COVID-19. The sequenced sample consisted of PBMCs or T cells enriched from blood (not recorded which). The chain links TRBV5-1 to TRBJ2-1; 8 bases line up with TRBD1. The CDR3 reads CASSTPMGQAEYNEQFF. CDR3 nucleotides: TGCGCCAGCAGCACCCCGATGGGACAGGCCGAATACAATGAGCAGTTCTTC.